The clone carrying this T cell receptor (beta chain) was detected ten times or more. The antigen is not known. The data belong to a study of CD8 T cells in ankylosing spondylitis. Quantitative 5'-RACE with molecular barcodes produced the TCR beta libraries. TCRdb re-called the 5' RACE reads with MiXCR, one entry per CDR3 protein. Of around 210,000 distinct CDR3 sequences listed, roughly 8.2% are singletons. Study-level points and caveats: The authors reported significant enrichment of disease-linked clones in matched ankylosing spondylitis synovial fluid.

The junction had 1 base not matched to a gene; V was cut back by 0 bases and J by 3 bases. The CDR3 is 14 residues long. CDR1 and CDR2 (germline): SGHTA, FQGNSA. The sequenced sample was blood, either unsorted or a sorted T cell fraction (not recorded which). The J gene is TRBJ2-7, the V gene TRBV7-2; 8 bases are a match to TRBD2. The sequence was collected from a female donor with ankylosing spondylitis or in good health (not recorded which). This CDR3 is CASSLASGNYEQYF. CDR3 in DNA: TGTGCCAGCAGCTTAGCTAGCGGGAACTACGAGCAGTACTTC. Complete variable domain (other parts from reference TRBV7-2 and TRBJ2-7): GAGVSQSPSNKVTEKGKDVELRCDPISGHTALYWYRQSLGQGLEFLIYFQGNSAPDKSGLPSDRFSAERTGGSVSTLTIQRTQQEDSAVYLCASSLASGNYEQYFGPGTRLTVT.